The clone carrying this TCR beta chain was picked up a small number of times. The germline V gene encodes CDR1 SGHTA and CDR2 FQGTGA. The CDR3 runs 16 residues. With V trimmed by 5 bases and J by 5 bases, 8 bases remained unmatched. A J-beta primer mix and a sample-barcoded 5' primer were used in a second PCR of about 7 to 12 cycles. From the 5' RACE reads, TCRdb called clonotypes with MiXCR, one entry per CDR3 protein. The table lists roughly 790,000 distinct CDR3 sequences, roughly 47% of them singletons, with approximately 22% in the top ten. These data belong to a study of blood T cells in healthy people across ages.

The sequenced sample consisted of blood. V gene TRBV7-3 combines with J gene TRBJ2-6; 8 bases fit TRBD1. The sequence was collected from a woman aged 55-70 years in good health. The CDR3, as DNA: TGTGCCAGCAGCCCTCGACAGGGGTCGTGGGCCAACGTCCTGACTTTC. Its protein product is CASSPRQGSWANVLTF.